The present entry profiles one T cell receptor (beta chain) with its context. What it binds is unknown. This entry comes from a study of shared clonotypes between healthy human individuals. The CDR3 totals 16 residues. The germline gives CDR1 SGHVS, CDR2 FNYEAQ. V lost 0 bases to trimming and J lost 2 bases; unmatched junction nucleotides: 4. Naive CD8 cells, CD45RO-negative and positively selected for CCR7, excluded terminally differentiated effector memory CD45RA+ cells. Here immunoSEQ multiplex PCR was the method, and the copy in TCRdb shows in-frame clones only, minus some. The sample has about 2 million clones; about 95% are singletons. Broader study findings: What naive subsets generally showed was a larger estimated richness than memory subsets showed. Clonotypes which were not shared had lower generation probabilities than clonotypes that all four donors shared. An anticipated effect of sequencing depth on clonotype sharing among donors was recognized.

The sequenced material came from naive CD8+ T cells sorted from blood. This TCR was recovered from a man aged 18 to 29 in good health. J is TRBJ2-7 and V is TRBV7-6; 10 bases map to TRBD2. CDR3 DNA sequence: TGTGCCAGCAGCTTAGCGTTCCTAGCGGGAGCCTACGAGCAGTACTTC. This gives the protein CASSLAFLAGAYEQYF.